Listed below are T cell receptor beta chains from one sample, sequenced in a study of CD8+CD57+ T cells in acquired aplastic anemia. TCRdb analysed the reads with MiXCR anew, one entry per CDR3 protein. The table has 200,000 or so distinct CDR3 sequences, around 66% seen once; the top ten hold around 45%. Sequencing was performed on sorted CD4+, CD8+, or CD8+CD57+ T cells (not recorded which) from PBMCs. Receptors were obtained from a human donor with severe aplastic anemia or a healthy control (not recorded which). Each CDR3 is given with its conserved first and last residue. The order of the fields is D gene, V gene, J gene, CDR3 length, CDR3 protein. D genes are given only for firm matches.

d_call: NA
v_call: TRBV6-6
j_call: TRBJ2-7
cdr3_length: 14
cdr3_aa: CASSYTGSSYEQYF

d_call: NA
v_call: TRBV15
j_call: TRBJ2-5
cdr3_length: 16
cdr3_aa: CATSSEPVEYQETQYF

d_call: NA
v_call: TRBV19
j_call: TRBJ1-4
cdr3_length: 11
cdr3_aa: CASTRNEKLFF

d_call: NA
v_call: TRBV6-5
j_call: TRBJ2-1
cdr3_length: 15
cdr3_aa: CASSYSGPDDNEQFF

d_call: NA
v_call: TRBV24-1
j_call: TRBJ1-5
cdr3_length: 14
cdr3_aa: CATTPGDSNQPQHF

d_call: NA
v_call: TRBV20-1
j_call: TRBJ2-7
cdr3_length: 13
cdr3_aa: CSAREGHRYEQYF

d_call: NA
v_call: TRBV5-1
j_call: TRBJ2-1
cdr3_length: 15
cdr3_aa: CASSLDSGYYNEQFF

d_call: TRBD1
v_call: TRBV30
j_call: TRBJ1-6
cdr3_length: 12
cdr3_aa: CAWSTGASPLHF

d_call: NA
v_call: TRBV6-5
j_call: TRBJ2-1
cdr3_length: 14
cdr3_aa: CASSYSSADNEQFF

d_call: TRBD2
v_call: TRBV9
j_call: TRBJ2-1
cdr3_length: 14
cdr3_aa: CASSVGGGYNEQFF

d_call: NA
v_call: TRBV9
j_call: TRBJ1-5
cdr3_length: 13
cdr3_aa: CASSVQQVGPQHF

d_call: NA
v_call: TRBV7-3
j_call: TRBJ1-6
cdr3_length: 15
cdr3_aa: CASSLDSISGSPLHF

d_call: NA
v_call: TRBV20-1
j_call: TRBJ1-2
cdr3_length: 14
cdr3_aa: CSARDDSLFYGYTF

d_call: TRBD1
v_call: TRBV7-9
j_call: TRBJ2-2
cdr3_length: 14
cdr3_aa: CASSLRTGTGELFF

d_call: TRBD2
v_call: TRBV5-4
j_call: TRBJ2-7
cdr3_length: 14
cdr3_aa: CASSSLSAGVEQYF

d_call: NA
v_call: TRBV15
j_call: TRBJ2-6
cdr3_length: 18
cdr3_aa: CATSRGQGKSSGANVLTF

d_call: NA
v_call: TRBV12-3/TRBV12-4
j_call: TRBJ2-1
cdr3_length: 14
cdr3_aa: CASSPSDRGNEQFF

d_call: NA
v_call: TRBV9
j_call: TRBJ1-2
cdr3_length: 15
cdr3_aa: CASSVGGGTNYGYTF

d_call: NA
v_call: TRBV12-3/TRBV12-4
j_call: TRBJ1-1
cdr3_length: 12
cdr3_aa: CASSFVQAEAFF

d_call: NA
v_call: TRBV29-1
j_call: TRBJ2-7
cdr3_length: 14
cdr3_aa: CSVEGGRFYEPRYF

d_call: TRBD2
v_call: TRBV20-1
j_call: TRBJ2-3
cdr3_length: 12
cdr3_aa: CSARLAADTQYF

d_call: NA
v_call: TRBV19
j_call: TRBJ2-3
cdr3_length: 14
cdr3_aa: CASGIVHSTDTQYF

d_call: NA
v_call: TRBV12-5
j_call: TRBJ1-1
cdr3_length: 13
cdr3_aa: CASGTGGWGEAFF

d_call: TRBD2
v_call: TRBV7-2
j_call: NA
cdr3_length: 15
cdr3_aa: CASSLGLAVTYEQYF

d_call: TRBD1
v_call: TRBV10-3
j_call: TRBJ1-6
cdr3_length: 13
cdr3_aa: CAISRDSHSPLHF

d_call: TRBD2
v_call: TRBV19
j_call: TRBJ2-1
cdr3_length: 15
cdr3_aa: CASSMTSGGADEQFF

d_call: TRBD2
v_call: TRBV19
j_call: TRBJ2-7
cdr3_length: 13
cdr3_aa: CAISRTSGGEQYF

d_call: NA
v_call: TRBV6-1
j_call: TRBJ1-5
cdr3_length: 14
cdr3_aa: CASSEAGGNQPQHF

d_call: NA
v_call: TRBV7-7
j_call: TRBJ2-3
cdr3_length: 14
cdr3_aa: CASSLHLRGDTQYF

d_call: NA
v_call: TRBV20-1
j_call: TRBJ2-7
cdr3_length: 12
cdr3_aa: CSARVPSYEQYF

d_call: NA
v_call: TRBV20-1
j_call: TRBJ2-3
cdr3_length: 15
cdr3_aa: CSANAKGGGGGTQYF

d_call: NA
v_call: TRBV7-9
j_call: TRBJ1-5
cdr3_length: 15
cdr3_aa: CASSSDKSSNQPQHF

d_call: NA
v_call: TRBV20-1
j_call: TRBJ2-7
cdr3_length: 13
cdr3_aa: CSAREAGDHEQYF

d_call: NA
v_call: TRBV5-1
j_call: TRBJ2-1
cdr3_length: 14
cdr3_aa: CASSPEGSYNEQFF

d_call: NA
v_call: TRBV7-8
j_call: TRBJ2-1
cdr3_length: 10
cdr3_aa: CAGRYNEQFF

d_call: NA
v_call: TRBV24-1
j_call: TRBJ1-5
cdr3_length: 12
cdr3_aa: CATSDLEQPQHF

d_call: TRBD2
v_call: TRBV2
j_call: TRBJ2-1
cdr3_length: 16
cdr3_aa: CASSESGLAVPNEQFF

d_call: NA
v_call: TRBV2
j_call: TRBJ2-7
cdr3_length: 15
cdr3_aa: CASRETAFGSYEQYF

d_call: TRBD1
v_call: TRBV5-1
j_call: TRBJ2-3
cdr3_length: 13
cdr3_aa: CASSIGQGDTQYF

d_call: NA
v_call: TRBV7-3
j_call: TRBJ2-7
cdr3_length: 15
cdr3_aa: CASSLAAGSSYEQYF

d_call: TRBD2
v_call: TRBV20-1
j_call: TRBJ2-2
cdr3_length: 14
cdr3_aa: CSATSGTSTGELFF

d_call: TRBD2
v_call: TRBV9
j_call: TRBJ2-7
cdr3_length: 15
cdr3_aa: CATSRDRAGAYEQYF

d_call: NA
v_call: TRBV16
j_call: TRBJ2-2
cdr3_length: 15
cdr3_aa: CASSLMGGPSGELFF

d_call: NA
v_call: TRBV20-1
j_call: TRBJ2-7
cdr3_length: 12
cdr3_aa: CSAGDIFYEQYF

d_call: TRBD2
v_call: TRBV29-1
j_call: TRBJ2-5
cdr3_length: 13
cdr3_aa: CSVVLAGGPTQYF

d_call: NA
v_call: TRBV2
j_call: TRBJ2-7
cdr3_length: 11
cdr3_aa: CASRGGIEQYF

d_call: NA
v_call: TRBV10-3
j_call: TRBJ1-5
cdr3_length: 14
cdr3_aa: CAISESSRNQPQHF

d_call: NA
v_call: TRBV20-1
j_call: TRBJ2-5
cdr3_length: 14
cdr3_aa: CSASDGSALDTQYF

d_call: NA
v_call: TRBV6-1
j_call: TRBJ2-3
cdr3_length: 15
cdr3_aa: CASSEVGQVTDTQYF

d_call: NA
v_call: TRBV5-1
j_call: TRBJ1-6
cdr3_length: 14
cdr3_aa: CASSKGRHNSPLHF

d_call: NA
v_call: TRBV10-3
j_call: TRBJ2-1
cdr3_length: 13
cdr3_aa: CATGVGGLVEQFF

d_call: NA
v_call: TRBV25-1
j_call: TRBJ1-1
cdr3_length: 13
cdr3_aa: CASSRTGFDEAFF